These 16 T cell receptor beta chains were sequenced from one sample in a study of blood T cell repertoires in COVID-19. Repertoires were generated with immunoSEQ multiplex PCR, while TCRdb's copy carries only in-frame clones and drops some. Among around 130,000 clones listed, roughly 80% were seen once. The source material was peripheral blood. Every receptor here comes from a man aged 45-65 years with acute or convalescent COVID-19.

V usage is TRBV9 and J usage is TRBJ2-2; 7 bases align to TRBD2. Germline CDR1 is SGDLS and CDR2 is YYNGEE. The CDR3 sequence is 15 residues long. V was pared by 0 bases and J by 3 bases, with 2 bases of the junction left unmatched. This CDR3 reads CASSVGAGDTGELFF. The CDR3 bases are TGTGCCAGCAGCGTAGGGGCGGGGGACACCGGGGAGCTGTTTTTT.

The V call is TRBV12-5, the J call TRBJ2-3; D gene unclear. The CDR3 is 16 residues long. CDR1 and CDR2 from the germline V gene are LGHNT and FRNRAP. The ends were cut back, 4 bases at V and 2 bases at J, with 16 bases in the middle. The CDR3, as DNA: TGTGCTAGTGGTTCCCTGGGCTTTACCCCCACAGATACGCAGTATTTT. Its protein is CASGSLGFTPTDTQYF. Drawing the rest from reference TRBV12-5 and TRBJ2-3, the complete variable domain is DARVTQTPRHKVTEMGQEVTMRCQPILGHNTVFWYRQTMMQGLELLAYFRNRAPLDDSGMPKDRFSAEMPDATLATLKIQPSEPRDSAVYFCASGSLGFTPTDTQYFGPGTRLTVL.

The CDR3 region has the DNA TGTGCCAGCAACAGGGAAAGTGAGCAGTTCTTC. As protein: CASNRESEQFF. This chain joins TRBV7-8 and TRBJ2-1; D perhaps matches TRBD1 (6 bases). The CDR3 sequence is 11 residues long. Trimming shortened V by 7 bases and J by 9 bases, and 10 bases separated the two germline ends. Germline CDR1 SGHVS, CDR2 FQNEAQ.

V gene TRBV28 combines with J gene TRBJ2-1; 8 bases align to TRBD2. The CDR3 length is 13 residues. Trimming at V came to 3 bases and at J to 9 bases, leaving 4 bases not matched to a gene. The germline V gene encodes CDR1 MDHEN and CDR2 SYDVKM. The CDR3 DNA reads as TGTGCCAGCAGTTTCAGCGGGGGAATTGAGCAGTTCTTC. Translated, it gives CASSFSGGIEQFF. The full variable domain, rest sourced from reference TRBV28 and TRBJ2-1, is DVKVTQSSRYLVKRTGEKVFLECVQDMDHENMFWYRQDPGLGLRLIYFSYDVKMKEKGDIPEGYSVSREKKERFSLILESASTNQTSMYLCASSFSGGIEQFFGPGTRLTVL.

In DNA form, the CDR3 reads TGCAGCGGGTCCACAGTAGGAAGCACAGATACGCAGTATTTT. Amino acids: CSGSTVGSTDTQYF. The genes are TRBV29-1 and TRBJ2-3; D remains ambiguous. CDR3 size: 14 residues. The ends were cut back, 7 bases at V and 0 bases at J, with 14 bases in the middle. Germline CDR1 and CDR2: SQVTM and ANQGSEA.

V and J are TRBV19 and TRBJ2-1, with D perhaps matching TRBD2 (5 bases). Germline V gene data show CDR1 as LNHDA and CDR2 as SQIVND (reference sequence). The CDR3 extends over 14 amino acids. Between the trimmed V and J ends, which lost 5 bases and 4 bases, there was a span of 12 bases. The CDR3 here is CASSGEGIYNEQFF. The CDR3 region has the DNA TGTGCCAGTAGTGGTGAGGGTATATACAATGAGCAGTTCTTC.

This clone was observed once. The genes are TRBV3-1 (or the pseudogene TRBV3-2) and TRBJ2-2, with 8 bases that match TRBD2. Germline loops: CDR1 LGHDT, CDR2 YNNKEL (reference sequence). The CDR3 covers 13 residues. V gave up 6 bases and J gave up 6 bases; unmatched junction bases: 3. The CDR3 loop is CASRPTSAGELFF. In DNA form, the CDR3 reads TGTGCCAGCAGACCGACTAGCGCCGGGGAGCTGTTTTTT.

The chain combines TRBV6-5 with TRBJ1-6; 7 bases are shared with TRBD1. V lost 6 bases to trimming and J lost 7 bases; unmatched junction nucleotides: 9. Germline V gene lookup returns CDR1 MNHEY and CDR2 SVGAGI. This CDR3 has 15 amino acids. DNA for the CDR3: TGTGCCAGCAGGCTAGACAGGGCATTCAATTCACCCCTCCACTTT. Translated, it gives CASRLDRAFNSPLHF.

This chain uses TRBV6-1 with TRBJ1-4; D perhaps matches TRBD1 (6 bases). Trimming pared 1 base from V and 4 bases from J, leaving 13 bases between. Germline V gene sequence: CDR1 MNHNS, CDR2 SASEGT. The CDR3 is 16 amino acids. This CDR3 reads CASSEVDSRINEKLFF. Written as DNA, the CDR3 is TGTGCCAGCAGTGAAGTGGACAGCCGCATTAATGAAAAACTGTTTTTT.

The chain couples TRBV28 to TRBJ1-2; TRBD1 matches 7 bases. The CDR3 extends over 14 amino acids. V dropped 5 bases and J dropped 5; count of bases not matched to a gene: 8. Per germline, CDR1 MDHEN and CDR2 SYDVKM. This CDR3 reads CASSVPGTVYGYTF. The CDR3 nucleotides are TGTGCCAGCAGTGTCCCCGGGACAGTTTATGGCTACACCTTC.

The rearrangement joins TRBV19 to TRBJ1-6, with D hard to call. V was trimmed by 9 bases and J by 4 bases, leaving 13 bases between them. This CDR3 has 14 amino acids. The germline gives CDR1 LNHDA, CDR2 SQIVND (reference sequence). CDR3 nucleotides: TGTGCCAGCACCCCACAAATGTATAATTCACCCCTCCACTTT. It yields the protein CASTPQMYNSPLHF.

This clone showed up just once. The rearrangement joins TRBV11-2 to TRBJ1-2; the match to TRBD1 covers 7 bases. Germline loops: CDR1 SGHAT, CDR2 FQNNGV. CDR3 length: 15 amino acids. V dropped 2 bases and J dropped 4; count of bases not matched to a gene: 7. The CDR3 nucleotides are TGTGCCAGCAGCTTAAAGGGGGCGGCAAGCTATGGCTACACCTTC. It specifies CASSLKGAASYGYTF.

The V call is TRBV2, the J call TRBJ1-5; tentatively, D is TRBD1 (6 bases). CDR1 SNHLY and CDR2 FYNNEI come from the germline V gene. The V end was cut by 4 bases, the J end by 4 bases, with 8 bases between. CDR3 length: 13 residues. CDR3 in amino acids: CASSGQENQPQHF. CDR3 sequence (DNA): TGTGCCAGCAGTGGACAGGAAAATCAGCCCCAGCATTTT.

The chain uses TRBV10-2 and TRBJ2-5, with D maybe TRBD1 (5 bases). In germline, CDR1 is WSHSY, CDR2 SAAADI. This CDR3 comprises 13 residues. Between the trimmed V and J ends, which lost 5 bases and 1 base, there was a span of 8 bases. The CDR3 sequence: CASSPRAQETQYF. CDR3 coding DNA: TGCGCCAGCAGTCCCAGGGCCCAAGAGACCCAGTACTTC.

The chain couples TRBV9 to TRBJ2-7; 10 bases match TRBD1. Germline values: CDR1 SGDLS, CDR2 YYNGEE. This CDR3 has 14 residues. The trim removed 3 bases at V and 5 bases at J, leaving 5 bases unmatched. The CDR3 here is CASSGGQGLDEQYF. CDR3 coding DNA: TGTGCCAGCAGCGGGGGACAGGGGTTGGACGAGCAGTACTTC.

Here the CDR3 reads CASSSPLTGDETQYF. The CDR3 DNA reads TGCGCCAGCAGCTCCCCCCTGACAGGGGATGAGACCCAGTACTTC. The chain uses TRBV5-1 and TRBJ2-5; TRBD1 aligns across 8 bases. CDR1 is SGHRS and CDR2 is YFSETQ in the germline V gene. The trim removed 3 bases at V and 5 bases at J, leaving 9 bases unmatched. The CDR3 is made up of 15 amino acids.